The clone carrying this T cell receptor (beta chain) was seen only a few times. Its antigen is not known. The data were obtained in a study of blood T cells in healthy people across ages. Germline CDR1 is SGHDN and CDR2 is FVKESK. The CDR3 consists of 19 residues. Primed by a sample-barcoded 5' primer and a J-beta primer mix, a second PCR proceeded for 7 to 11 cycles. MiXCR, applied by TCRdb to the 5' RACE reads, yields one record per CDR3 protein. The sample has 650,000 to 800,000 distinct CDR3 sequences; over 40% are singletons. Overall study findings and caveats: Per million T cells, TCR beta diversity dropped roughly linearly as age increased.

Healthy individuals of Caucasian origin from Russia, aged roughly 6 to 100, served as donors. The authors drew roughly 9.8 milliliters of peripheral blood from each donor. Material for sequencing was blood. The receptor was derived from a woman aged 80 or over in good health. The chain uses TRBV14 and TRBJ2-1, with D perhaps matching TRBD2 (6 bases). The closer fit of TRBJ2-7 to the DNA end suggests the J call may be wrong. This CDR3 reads CASSQEWRGWGSSYNEQYF. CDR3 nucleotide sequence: TGTGCCAGCAGCCAAGAATGGCGGGGATGGGGGAGCTCCTACAATGAGCAGTACTTC.